These 27 T cell receptor beta chains were all obtained from the same sample, sequenced in a study of T cell responses to AZD1222 COVID-19 vaccine. Libraries were prepared by immunoSEQ multiplex PCR; TCRdb keeps only in-frame clonotypes and omits some of them. The sample carries fewer than 150,000 clones, 75% to 90% recorded once. This material consisted of peripheral blood, taken on day 0 of AZD1222 vaccination. The receptors shown here come from an adult in good health.

The chain employs TRBV15 and TRBJ2-5, with D perhaps being TRBD1 or TRBD2 (5 bases each). Germline CDR1 LNHNV, CDR2 YYDKDF (reference sequence). This CDR3 spans 14 amino acids. Trimming took off 0 bases at V and 5 bases at J, with 10 bases between the two ends. DNA for the CDR3: TGTGCCACCAGCAGAGACCAGGGAGAGGAGACCCAGTACTTC. This encodes CATSRDQGEETQYF.

The rearrangement joins TRBV6-5 to TRBJ1-2; 8 nucleotides match TRBD1. The V segment lost 2 bases and the J segment 7 bases; nucleotides outside the gene matches: 6. The germline V gene encodes CDR1 MNHEY and CDR2 SVGAGI. The CDR3 sequence is 14 residues long. The CDR3 region has the DNA TGTGCCAGCAGTTACGGCCAGGGGGCGCCTGGCTACACCTTC. It codes for CASSYGQGAPGYTF.

The chain employs TRBV6-2 or TRBV6-3 and TRBJ2-1; D unclear. V was clipped by 2 bases and J by 9 bases, with 17 bases between them. The CDR3 spans 15 residues. From germline, CDR1 is MNHEY and CDR2 SVGEGT. CDR3 in amino acids: CASSYTPGRLSEQFF. DNA for the CDR3: TGTGCCAGCAGTTACACCCCGGGTCGATTGAGTGAGCAGTTCTTC.

This chain connects TRBV7-9 to TRBJ2-7; D possibly corresponds to TRBD2 (5 bases). The CDR3 spans 15 residues. Trimming removed 5 bases at V and 3 bases at J, with 17 bases between. Looked up from germline, CDR1 is SEHNR and CDR2 is FQNEAQ (reference sequence). CDR3 in amino acids: CASSPPSGSDYEQYF. CDR3 bases: TGTGCCAGCAGCCCCCCGAGCGGCAGCGACTACGAGCAGTACTTC.

The CDR3 here is CASSLLSPAETQYF. CDR3 nucleotides: TGTGCCAGCAGTTTACTATCCCCGGCAGAGACCCAGTACTTC. The chain uses TRBV28 and TRBJ2-5; D unclear. In germline, CDR1 is MDHEN, CDR2 SYDVKM. V lost 2 bases and J lost 4, with 11 bases in between. This CDR3 has 14 amino acids.

The rearrangement uses TRBV30 and TRBJ2-2; D may be TRBD1 or TRBD2 (5 bases each). With 4 bases removed from V and 7 bases from J, the gap between germline ends came to 19 bases. The CDR3 runs to 15 residues. CDR1 and CDR2 from the germline V gene are GTSNPN and SVGIG (reference sequence). Written as DNA, the CDR3 is TGTGCCTGGAAAAAACAGGCCTTGGGACGCGGGGAGCTGTTTTTT. Protein: CAWKKQALGRGELFF.

The chain has TRBV5-1 and TRBJ2-7; D remains ambiguous. There are 13 residues in the CDR3. Germline CDR1 reads SGHRS; CDR2 reads YFSETQ. Trimming removed 7 bases at V and 0 bases at J, with 11 bases between. CDR3 coding DNA: TGCGCCAGCCAAGTCGGCGACTCCTACGAGCAGTACTTC. Translation: CASQVGDSYEQYF.

The V call is TRBV15, the J call TRBJ1-1; no definite D call. The CDR3 sequence is 13 residues long. V dropped 0 bases and J dropped 7 bases, with 9 bases sitting between them. Germline CDR1 is LNHNV and CDR2 is YYDKDF (reference sequence). CDR3 sequence (DNA): TGTGCCACCAGCAGAGATGCCTACAATGAAGCTTTCTTT. Its translation is CATSRDAYNEAFF. Variable domain in full (rest from reference TRBV15 and TRBJ1-1): DAMVIQNPRYQVTQFGKPVTLSCSQTLNHNVMYWYQQKSSQAPKLLFHYYDKDFNNEADTPDNFQSRRPNTSFCFLDIRSPGLGDTAMYLCATSRDAYNEAFFGQGTRLTVV.

The chain uses TRBV11-2 and TRBJ1-2; tentative D call: TRBD1 (6 bases). Germline assignment: CDR1 SGHAT and CDR2 FQNNGV. V was trimmed by 5 bases and J by 0 bases, leaving 16 bases between them. The CDR3 has 16 residues. The CDR3 reads CASSRTGRGTNYGYTF. The DNA of the CDR3 is TGTGCCAGCAGCCGAACAGGGCGAGGGACTAACTATGGCTACACCTTC.

V is TRBV7-9 and J is TRBJ1-6, with unresolved D. CDR3 length equals 13 residues. The germline gives CDR1 SEHNR, CDR2 FQNEAQ (reference sequence). V lost 5 bases and J lost 8, with 10 bases in between. DNA of the CDR3: TGTGCCAGCAGCCGGAATGGTGATTCACCCCTCCACTTT. It translates to CASSRNGDSPLHF.

The CDR3 DNA reads TGTGCCAGCAGCACGCAAGGGGTTAGCAATCAGCCCCAGCATTTT. This gives the protein CASSTQGVSNQPQHF. This chain uses TRBV28 with TRBJ1-5; the D gene is possibly TRBD1 (5 bases). Germline lookup yields CDR1 MDHEN and CDR2 SYDVKM. The CDR3 extends over 15 amino acids. V shed 6 bases and J shed 0 bases, with 12 bases lying between them. The full variable domain, in which reference TRBV28 and TRBJ1-5 provide the parts outside the CDR3, is DVKVTQSSRYLVKRTGEKVFLECVQDMDHENMFWYRQDPGLGLRLIYFSYDVKMKEKGDIPEGYSVSREKKERFSLILESASTNQTSMYLCASSTQGVSNQPQHFGDGTRLSIL.

V and J are TRBV20-1 and TRBJ2-5; TRBD2 matches at 9 bases. The V and J ends lost 3 bases and 5 bases, in that order; junction bases with no gene match: 7. The CDR3 contains 14 residues. Germline V gives CDR1 DFQATT, CDR2 SNEGSKA (reference sequence). The CDR3: CSASVREGWETQYF. The CDR3 DNA follows: TGCAGTGCTAGTGTGCGGGAGGGCTGGGAGACCCAGTACTTC.

The chain is built from TRBV12-3 or TRBV12-4 and TRBJ1-1; D is undetermined. V was trimmed by 5 bases and J by 1 base, leaving 8 bases between them. The CDR3 loop spans 13 amino acids. The CDR3 bases are TGTGCCAGCAGTCTTTCAGCGAACACTGAAGCTTTCTTT. Amino acids: CASSLSANTEAFF.

J is TRBJ2-5 and V is TRBV2, with 7 bases that match TRBD2. The CDR3 length is 13 residues. J gave up 0 bases and V 9 bases, and 4 bases lay outside the gene matches. Germline V gene lookup returns CDR1 SNHLY and CDR2 FYNNEI. CDR3 nucleotide sequence: TGTGCCAGTCGGAGCGGGAACCAAGAGACCCAGTACTTC. The encoded protein is CASRSGNQETQYF.

CDR3 bases: TGTGCCAGTAGTATAGTTGGGTCGTCGACGGGAAAGAACACTGAAGCTTTCTTT. Translating it yields CASSIVGSSTGKNTEAFF. The chain recombines TRBV19 with TRBJ1-1; D is ambiguous. The CDR3 is 18 amino acids. V gave up 1 base and J gave up 1 base, with 19 bases separating them. Germline CDR1 LNHDA, CDR2 SQIVND (reference sequence).

The chain has TRBV2 and TRBJ2-6; D gene uncertain. The germline gives CDR1 SNHLY, CDR2 FYNNEI. V shed 8 bases and J shed 4 bases, with 12 bases lying between them. The CDR3 runs 14 residues. CDR3 bases: TGTGCCAGCCCCGGCATGCCAGGGGCCAACGTCCTGACTTTC. This sequence encodes CASPGMPGANVLTF.

The V call is TRBV19, the J call TRBJ2-7, with 11 bases identical to TRBD1. The CDR3 extends over 15 amino acids. Unmatched junction bases numbered 2, after V lost 1 base and J lost 3 bases. Germline values: CDR1 LNHDA, CDR2 SQIVND (reference sequence). For the CDR3, the DNA is TGTGCCAGTAGTATAGTCGGGACAGGGGGCTACGAGCAGTACTTC. Its translation is CASSIVGTGGYEQYF.

The chain combines TRBV6-5 with TRBJ1-1; 7 bases align to TRBD1. CDR3 length equals 13 residues. CDR1 MNHEY and CDR2 SVGAGI come from the germline V gene. The V and J ends lost 6 bases and 1 base, in that order; junction bases with no gene match: 2. Here the CDR3 reads CASRRDRNTEAFF. CDR3 nucleotide sequence: TGTGCCAGCAGGAGGGACAGGAACACTGAAGCTTTCTTT.

This sequence joins TRBV30 and TRBJ1-2; a weak D match, TRBD1 (5 bases). The CDR3 contains 16 residues. The germline gives CDR1 GTSNPN, CDR2 SVGIG (reference sequence). V was pared by 3 bases and J by 7 bases, with 24 bases between. This CDR3 reads CAWRIPLGPSGAGYTF. Written as DNA, the CDR3 is TGTGCCTGGAGGATTCCCCTGGGACCCAGTGGGGCTGGCTACACCTTC.

J is TRBJ1-2 and V is TRBV3-1 (or the pseudogene TRBV3-2); D perhaps matches TRBD1 (5 bases). The CDR3 is 13 amino acids. The germline gives CDR1 LGHDT, CDR2 YNNKEL (reference sequence). Trimming shortened V by 3 bases and J by 8 bases, and 13 bases separated the two germline ends. CDR3 in amino acids: CASSQLGEWGYTF. The CDR3 DNA sequence: TGTGCCAGCAGCCAGTTAGGGGAGTGGGGCTACACCTTC.

The chain combines TRBV3-1 (or the pseudogene TRBV3-2) with TRBJ1-1; no clear D. Trimming stripped 1 base from V and 10 bases from J, with 13 bases between. The CDR3 loop spans 13 amino acids. CDR1 is LGHDT and CDR2 is YNNKEL in the germline V gene (reference sequence). CDR3 nucleotides: TGTGCCAGCAGCCAAGCGGCAGGCTTGGGAGCTTTCTTT. Translation: CASSQAAGLGAFF.

The rearrangement joins TRBV1 to TRBJ2-5; TRBD1, as called in the table, went unchecked against the DNA. TRBV1 is an annotated pseudogene. The CDR3 loop spans 13 amino acids. CDR3 nucleotide sequence: TGCACCAGCAGCCAAGGGCAGGGAGAGACCCAGTACTTC. Amino acids: CTSSQGQGETQYF.

The chain employs TRBV3-1 (or the pseudogene TRBV3-2) and TRBJ1-3, with D maybe TRBD1 (5 bases). Germline-derived CDR1 and CDR2 are LGHDT and YNNKEL (reference sequence). V was trimmed by 5 bases and J by 0 bases, leaving 14 bases between them. The CDR3 covers 16 residues. CDR3 nucleotide sequence: TGTGCCAGCAGCTTCAACCGGGACCTCTCTGGAAACACCATATATTTT. It encodes CASSFNRDLSGNTIYF.

The V and J genes are TRBV4-1 and TRBJ1-5, with D perhaps matching TRBD1 (6 bases). The CDR3 is made up of 16 amino acids. Trimming left V 0 bases short and J 5 bases short, with 14 bases between. Per germline, CDR1 MGHRA and CDR2 YSYEKL. CDR3 nucleotide sequence: TGCGCCAGCAGCCAAGATAGGGGGGCGGGGGATCAGCCCCAGCATTTT. Encoded protein: CASSQDRGAGDQPQHF.

The chain employs TRBV2 and TRBJ2-1; D ambiguous. The V gene's germline CDR1 is SNHLY and CDR2 FYNNEI. The CDR3 totals 14 residues. V dropped 7 bases and J dropped 7 bases, with 17 bases sitting between them. For the CDR3, the DNA is TGTGCCAGCACCCGGCAGGCACCGGTGAATGAGCAGTTCTTC. Amino acids: CASTRQAPVNEQFF. Looking up the rest from reference TRBV2 and TRBJ2-1 gives the full variable domain: EPEVTQTPSHQVTQMGQEVILRCVPISNHLYFYWYRQILGQKVEFLVSFYNNEISEKSEIFDDQFSVERPDGSNFTLKIRSTKLEDSAMYFCASTRQAPVNEQFFGPGTRLTVL.

The chain joins TRBV4-2 to TRBJ1-3; tentative D call: TRBD1 (5 bases). V lost 4 bases to trimming and J lost 3 bases, with 16 bases between them. This CDR3 spans 16 amino acids. The germline V gene has CDR1 LGHNA and CDR2 YNFKEQ. CDR3 in amino acids: CASSPFTGGGGNTIYF. For the CDR3, the DNA is TGTGCCAGCAGCCCCTTCACGGGGGGGGGTGGAAACACCATATATTTT.

This clone was seen only once. The same CDR3 also results from other DNA sequences found in this sample. The chain uses TRBV6-5 and TRBJ1-2, with TRBD1 identical over 8 bases. Trimming cost V 5 bases and J 2 bases; bases outside gene matches: 4. The CDR3 runs to 14 residues. Per the germline V gene, CDR1 is MNHEY and CDR2 is SVGAGI. CDR3 sequence: CASSKTGANYGYTF. CDR3 nucleotides: TGTGCCAGCAGTAAGACAGGGGCAAACTATGGCTACACCTTC.